This T cell receptor (beta chain) derives from a study of shared clonotypes between healthy human individuals. The V gene's germline CDR1 is MNHEY and CDR2 SMNVEV (reference sequence). V was trimmed by 0 bases and J by 4 bases, leaving 12 bases between them. CDR3 length equals 15 residues. The data were produced by immunoSEQ multiplex PCR, yet TCRdb's version contains in-frame clones alone and is incomplete. The sample carries some 630,000 clones, approximately 96% recorded once. Terminally differentiated effector memory CD45RA+ cells were excluded by CCR7 positive selection of CD45RO-negative cells. There were no recent acute infections or vaccinations among the donors, who were healthy HIV-negative adults.

The J gene is TRBJ1-1, the V gene TRBV27; D may be TRBD1 (6 bases). Input material: naive CD8+ T cells sorted from blood. The receptor was derived from a woman in her thirties in good health. The chain's CDR3 is CASSLSKGGGTEAFF. CDR3 in DNA: TGTGCCAGCAGTTTATCGAAGGGGGGGGGCACTGAAGCTTTCTTT.